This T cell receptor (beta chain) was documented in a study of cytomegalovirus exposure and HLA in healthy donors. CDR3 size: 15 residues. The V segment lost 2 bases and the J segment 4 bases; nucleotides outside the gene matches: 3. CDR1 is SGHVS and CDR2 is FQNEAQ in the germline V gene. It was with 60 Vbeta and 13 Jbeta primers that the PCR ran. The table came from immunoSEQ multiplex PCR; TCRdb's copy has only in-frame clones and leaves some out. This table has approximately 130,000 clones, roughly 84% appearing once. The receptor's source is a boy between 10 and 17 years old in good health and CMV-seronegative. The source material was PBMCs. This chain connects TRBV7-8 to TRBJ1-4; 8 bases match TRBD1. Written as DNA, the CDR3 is TGTGCCAGCAGCTTACTCGACAGGGGTAATGAAAAACTGTTTTTT. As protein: CASSLLDRGNEKLFF.